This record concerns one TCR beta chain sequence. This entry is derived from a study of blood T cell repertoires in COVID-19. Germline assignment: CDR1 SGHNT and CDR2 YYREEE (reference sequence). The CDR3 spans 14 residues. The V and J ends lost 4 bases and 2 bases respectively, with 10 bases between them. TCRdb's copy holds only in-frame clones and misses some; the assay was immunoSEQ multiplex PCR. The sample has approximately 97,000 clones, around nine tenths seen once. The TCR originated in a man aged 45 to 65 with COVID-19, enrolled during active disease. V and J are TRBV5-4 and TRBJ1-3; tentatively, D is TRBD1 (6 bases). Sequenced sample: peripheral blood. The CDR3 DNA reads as TGTGCCAGCAGCCTACAGGGTACTGGAAACACCATATATTTT. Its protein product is CASSLQGTGNTIYF.